The 18 T cell receptor beta chains in this list originate from one sample, sequenced in a study of cytomegalovirus exposure and HLA in healthy donors. PCR was performed using 60 Vbeta and 13 Jbeta primers. Clones were read by immunoSEQ multiplex PCR, and TCRdb kept only the in-frame ones, dropping some. The table shows 90,000 to 110,000 clones, with around 75% occurring only once. The sample taken for sequencing was PBMCs. The receptor set was obtained from a middle-aged man in good health and CMV-seronegative.

In DNA form, the CDR3 reads TGTGCCTGGAGTATCGAGCGGAGGTACAATGAGCAGTTCTTC. Translation: CAWSIERRYNEQFF. The rearrangement links TRBV30 to TRBJ2-1, with a tentative D call TRBD2 (5 bases). Germline loops: CDR1 GTSNPN, CDR2 SVGIG (reference sequence). This CDR3 has 14 residues. Trimming took 2 bases from V and 4 from J, leaving 12 bases between them.

The chain links TRBV19 to TRBJ1-2; 10 bases match TRBD1. V trimming: 3 bases; J trimming: 5 bases; junction bases outside the gene matches: 3. This CDR3 is 14 amino acids long. Germline V lookup: CDR1 LNHDA, CDR2 SQIVND (reference sequence). CDR3 coding DNA: TGTGCCAGTAGTATGGGACAGGGGTCGTATGGCTACACCTTC. This sequence encodes CASSMGQGSYGYTF.

This clone has just a few counts. The genes are TRBV4-1 and TRBJ1-1; D possibly corresponds to TRBD1 (6 bases). Germline values: CDR1 MGHRA, CDR2 YSYEKL. Deletions cut 5 bases from V and 1 base from J, with 17 bases between. The CDR3 loop spans 16 amino acids. Here the CDR3 DNA reads TGCGCCAGCAGCGGGATGGGGGGGCCAAGGAACACTGAAGCTTTCTTT. Its protein is CASSGMGGPRNTEAFF.

The V and J genes are TRBV4-1 and TRBJ2-3; D is undetermined. CDR1 MGHRA and CDR2 YSYEKL come from the germline V gene. Deletions cut 1 base from V and 4 bases from J, with 6 bases between. The CDR3 is made up of 13 amino acids. Here the CDR3 DNA reads TGCGCCAGCAGCCAAGCGAGTCCAGATACGCAGTATTTT. Amino acids: CASSQASPDTQYF.

The chain combines TRBV27 with TRBJ1-5; a possible D gene is TRBD1 (6 bases). Per germline, CDR1 MNHEY and CDR2 SMNVEV (reference sequence). The CDR3 has 15 amino acids. With 3 bases removed from V and 3 bases from J, the gap between germline ends came to 12 bases. The CDR3: CASSFRGAFNQPQHF. In DNA form, the CDR3 reads TGTGCCAGCAGTTTTCGGGGGGCGTTCAATCAGCCCCAGCATTTT.

The chain is built from TRBV7-3 and TRBJ2-5, with D hard to call. The germline V gene has CDR1 SGHTA and CDR2 FQGTGA. V was cut by 8 bases and J by 5 bases, with 21 bases left in between. The CDR3 contains 15 residues. CDR3 in DNA: TGTGCCAGCCCCATCCCCACCGGTTCGCTGGAGACCCAGTACTTC. Protein sequence: CASPIPTGSLETQYF.

This rearrangement joins TRBV4-3 to TRBJ2-1; D is perhaps TRBD2 (6 bases). The V gene lost 2 bases and the J gene lost 8 bases, with 25 bases spanning the gap. The length of the CDR3 is 18 residues. Germline V gene data show CDR1 as LGHNA and CDR2 as YSLEER. CDR3 DNA: TGCGCCAGCAGCCAACTAACGACCGGGACTCCCGGGTTCGATGAGCAGTTCTTC. Its protein is CASSQLTTGTPGFDEQFF.

V and J are TRBV4-3 and TRBJ2-3, with D perhaps matching TRBD2 (6 bases). The CDR3 length is 17 residues. V lost 3 bases and J lost 2, with 18 bases in between. The germline V gene encodes CDR1 LGHNA and CDR2 YSLEER. CDR3 bases: TGCGCCAGCAGCCAGTCGACGGGACTTCGCTCCACAGATACGCAGTATTTT. This encodes CASSQSTGLRSTDTQYF.

This chain connects TRBV9 to TRBJ2-1, with D possibly matching TRBD1 (5 bases). The V and J ends lost 3 bases and 5 bases respectively, with 12 bases between them. Germline V gene lookup returns CDR1 SGDLS and CDR2 YYNGEE. This CDR3 is 14 amino acids long. The DNA of the CDR3 is TGTGCCAGCAGCGCAGGGCAACCTGACAATGAGCAGTTCTTC. It codes for CASSAGQPDNEQFF.

This chain connects TRBV14 to TRBJ2-7, with unresolved D. Deletions cut 0 bases from V and 6 bases from J, with 12 bases between. Germline-derived CDR1 and CDR2 are SGHDN and FVKESK. This CDR3 contains 14 residues. CDR3 sequence reads: CASSQETRSGEQYF. CDR3 DNA: TGTGCCAGCAGCCAAGAAACGAGAAGTGGCGAGCAGTACTTC. Filled out from reference TRBV14 and TRBJ2-7, the complete variable domain reads EAGVTQFPSHSVIEKGQTVTLRCDPISGHDNLYWYRRVMGKEIKFLLHFVKESKQDESGMPNNRFLAERTGGTYSTLKVQPAELEDSGVYFCASSQETRSGEQYFGPGTRLTVT.

Here the CDR3 DNA reads TGCGCCAGCAGCCAACTCAGCTTCTCAGGGAACAAGGAGACCCAGTACTTC. The encoded protein is CASSQLSFSGNKETQYF. This chain links TRBV4-1 with TRBJ2-5, with D perhaps TRBD1 (5 bases). CDR3 length: 17 residues. Germline V gives CDR1 MGHRA, CDR2 YSYEKL. Between the trimmed V and J ends, which lost 2 bases and 5 bases, there was a span of 21 bases.

The chain combines TRBV27 with TRBJ2-7; TRBD1 matches 9 bases. Per the germline V gene, CDR1 is MNHEY and CDR2 is SMNVEV (reference sequence). The CDR3 has 15 amino acids. J lost 4 bases, V lost 6 bases, and 10 bases had no gene match. The CDR3 loop reads CASSLQRDRGYEQYF. In DNA, the CDR3 is TGTGCCAGCAGCCTTCAGCGAGACAGGGGGTACGAGCAGTACTTC.

For the CDR3, the DNA is TGTGCCAGCAGCTCTAGACTAGATACCGCCTACGAGCAGTACTTC. This translates into CASSSRLDTAYEQYF. This chain links TRBV7-9 with TRBJ2-7, with D possibly TRBD2 on 6 matching bases. The CDR3 totals 15 residues. Germline V lookup: CDR1 SEHNR, CDR2 FQNEAQ (reference sequence). Trimming removed 4 bases at V and 2 bases at J, with 15 bases between.

There are a few counts of this clone. The V and J genes are TRBV7-3 and TRBJ1-1, with 8 bases lining up with TRBD1. Germline trimming cut 5 bases from V and 1 base from J; bases unmatched to any gene: 6. Germline assignment: CDR1 SGHTA and CDR2 FQGTGA. The CDR3 length is 15 residues. CDR3 sequence: CASSPGQAGNTEAFF. CDR3 sequence (DNA): TGTGCCAGCAGCCCGGGACAGGCGGGGAACACTGAAGCTTTCTTT.

The DNA of the CDR3 is TGCAGCGTTGAAGATTACGGGAAAAACATTCAGTACTTC. Translated, it gives CSVEDYGKNIQYF. V is TRBV29-1 and J is TRBJ2-4; D not certain. The germline CDR1 and CDR2 sequences are SQVTM and ANQGSEA. Trimming pared 0 bases from V and 4 bases from J, leaving 7 bases between. This CDR3 comprises 13 residues.

The chain has TRBV19 and TRBJ1-1; possible D gene TRBD1, 5 bases. Trimming pared 7 bases from V and 5 bases from J, leaving 11 bases between. Germline loops: CDR1 LNHDA, CDR2 SQIVND (reference sequence). This CDR3 contains 12 residues. The CDR3 loop reads CASNMGGTEAFF. CDR3 DNA sequence: TGTGCCAGTAACATGGGGGGGACTGAAGCTTTCTTT.

This chain joins TRBV4-1 and TRBJ2-1; D perhaps matches TRBD2 (5 bases). Trimming removed 4 bases at V and 2 bases at J, with 15 bases between. Germline lookup yields CDR1 MGHRA and CDR2 YSYEKL. The CDR3 length is 16 residues. CDR3 bases: TGCGCCAGCAGCCCCCTGGAGAACGGGGCCTACAATGAGCAGTTCTTC. As protein: CASSPLENGAYNEQFF.

The rearrangement joins TRBV19 to TRBJ2-2; TRBD2 might be the D (7 bases). The CDR3 contains 15 residues. Germline lookup yields CDR1 LNHDA and CDR2 SQIVND (reference sequence). V lost 8 bases, J lost 3 bases, and 16 bases lay in between. This CDR3 reads CASGGGQDYTGELFF. In DNA form, the CDR3 reads TGTGCCAGTGGGGGGGGGCAGGACTACACCGGGGAGCTGTTTTTT.